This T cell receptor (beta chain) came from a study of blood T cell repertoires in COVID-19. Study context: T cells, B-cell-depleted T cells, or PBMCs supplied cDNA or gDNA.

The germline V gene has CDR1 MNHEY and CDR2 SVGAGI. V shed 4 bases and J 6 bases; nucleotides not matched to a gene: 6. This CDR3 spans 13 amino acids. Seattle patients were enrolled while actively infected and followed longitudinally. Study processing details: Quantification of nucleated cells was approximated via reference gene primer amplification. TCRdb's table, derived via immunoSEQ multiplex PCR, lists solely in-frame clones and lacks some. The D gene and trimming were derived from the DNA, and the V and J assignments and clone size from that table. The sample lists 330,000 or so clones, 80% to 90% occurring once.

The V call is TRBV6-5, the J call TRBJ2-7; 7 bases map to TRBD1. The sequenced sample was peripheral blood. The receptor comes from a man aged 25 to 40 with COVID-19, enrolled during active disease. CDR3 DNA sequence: TGTGCCAGCAGTTCCCGGGACAGCGGCGAGCAGTACTTC. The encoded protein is CASSSRDSGEQYF.